The clone carrying this T cell receptor beta chain has more than one count but fewer than ten. TCRdb called the RT-PCR reads again in MiXCR, with one record for every CDR3 protein. The sample carries about half a million distinct CDR3 sequences, roughly 8.2% recorded once. The data originate from a study of response to subunit inactivated influenza vaccine. The germline V gene has CDR1 LNHDA and CDR2 SQIVND (reference sequence). V was trimmed by 5 bases and J by 2 bases, leaving 19 bases between them. This CDR3 has 17 amino acids. This receptor was taken from a man aged 50 to 69 who received an inactivated influenza vaccine. The V call is TRBV19, the J call TRBJ2-1; D assignment may be TRBD1 or TRBD2 (7 bases each). This specimen was PBMCs from blood, taken 23 months after vaccination. Here the CDR3 reads CASSPDGPGGAYNEQFF. The DNA of the CDR3 is TGTGCCAGTAGTCCAGACGGTCCAGGGGGGGCCTACAATGAGCAGTTCTTC.